The clone carrying this T cell receptor beta chain was counted at least ten times. The record originates from a study of human T cells and chemical hapten exposure. This CDR3 spans 19 amino acids. TCRdb called the RACE reads again in MiXCR, with one record for every CDR3 protein. The repertoire holds 87,000 or so distinct CDR3 sequences, with around 10% as singletons. Time point reported: pre-sensitization, week 0. Documented treatment: therapeutic diphenylcyclopropenone sensitization with weekly scalp DPC. Sequencing used whole blood, obtained in connection with sensitization to the hapten diphenylcyclopropenone (DPC). The J gene is TRBJ2-3, the V gene TRBV21-1; the table names TRBD1, a call not compared with the DNA. TRBV21-1 is designated a pseudogene. This clonotype was sampled from a woman between 40 and 50 years old with alopecia areata. Some clones in this sample may be carry-over from other donors' samples. This CDR3 is CASSNKNLREPYSTDTQYF. The CDR3 nucleotides are TGTGCCAGCAGCAATAAGAATCTCCGGGAACCCTATAGCACAGATACGCAGTATTTT.